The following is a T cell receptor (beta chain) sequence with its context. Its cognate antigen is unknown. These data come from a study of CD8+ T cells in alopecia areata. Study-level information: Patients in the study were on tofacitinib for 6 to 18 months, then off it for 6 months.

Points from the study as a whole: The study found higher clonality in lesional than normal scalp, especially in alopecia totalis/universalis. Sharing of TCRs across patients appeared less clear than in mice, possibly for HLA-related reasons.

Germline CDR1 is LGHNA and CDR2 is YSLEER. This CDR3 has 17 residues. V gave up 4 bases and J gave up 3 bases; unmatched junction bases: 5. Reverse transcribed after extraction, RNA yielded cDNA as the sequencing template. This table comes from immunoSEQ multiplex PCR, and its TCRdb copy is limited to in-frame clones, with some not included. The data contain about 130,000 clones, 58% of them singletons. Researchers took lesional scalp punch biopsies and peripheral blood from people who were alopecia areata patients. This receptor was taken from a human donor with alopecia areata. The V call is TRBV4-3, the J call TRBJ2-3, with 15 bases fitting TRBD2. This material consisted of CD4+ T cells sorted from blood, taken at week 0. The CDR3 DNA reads TGCGCCAGCAGCCTCCGGACTAGCGGGGGGGGTACAGATACGCAGTATTTT. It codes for CASSLRTSGGGTDTQYF.